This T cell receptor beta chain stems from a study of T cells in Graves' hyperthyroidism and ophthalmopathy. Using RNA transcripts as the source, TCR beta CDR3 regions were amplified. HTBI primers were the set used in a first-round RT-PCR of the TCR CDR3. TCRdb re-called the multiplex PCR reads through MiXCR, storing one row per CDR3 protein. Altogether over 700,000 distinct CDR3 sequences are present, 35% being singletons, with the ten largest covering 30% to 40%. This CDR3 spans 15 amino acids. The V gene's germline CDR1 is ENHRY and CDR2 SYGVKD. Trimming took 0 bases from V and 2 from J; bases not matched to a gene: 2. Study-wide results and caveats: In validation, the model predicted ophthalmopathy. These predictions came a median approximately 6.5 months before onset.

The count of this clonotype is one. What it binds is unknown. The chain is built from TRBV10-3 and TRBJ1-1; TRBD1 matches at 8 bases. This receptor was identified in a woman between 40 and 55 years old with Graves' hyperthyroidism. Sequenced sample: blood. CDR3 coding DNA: TGTGCCATCAGTGAGTCGGGACAGGAAAACACTGAAGCTTTCTTT. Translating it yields CAISESGQENTEAFF.